This entry features one TCR beta chain sequence. This record comes from a study of T cell responses to AZD1222 COVID-19 vaccine. Clones were read by immunoSEQ multiplex PCR, and TCRdb kept only the in-frame ones, dropping some. The profile shows 84,000 or so clones, over 70% of them singletons. CDR1 is DFQATT, CDR2 SNEGSKA, per germline (reference sequence). CDR3 length equals 10 residues. V gave up 5 bases and J gave up 9 bases, with 10 bases separating them. The rearrangement links TRBV20-1 to TRBJ1-2; D is uncertain. The TCR sequence derives from an adult in good health. The source was peripheral blood, collected on day 0 of AZD1222 vaccination. CDR3 residues: CSAAGSRYTF. CDR3 bases: TGCAGTGCTGCGGGTTCGCGCTACACCTTC.